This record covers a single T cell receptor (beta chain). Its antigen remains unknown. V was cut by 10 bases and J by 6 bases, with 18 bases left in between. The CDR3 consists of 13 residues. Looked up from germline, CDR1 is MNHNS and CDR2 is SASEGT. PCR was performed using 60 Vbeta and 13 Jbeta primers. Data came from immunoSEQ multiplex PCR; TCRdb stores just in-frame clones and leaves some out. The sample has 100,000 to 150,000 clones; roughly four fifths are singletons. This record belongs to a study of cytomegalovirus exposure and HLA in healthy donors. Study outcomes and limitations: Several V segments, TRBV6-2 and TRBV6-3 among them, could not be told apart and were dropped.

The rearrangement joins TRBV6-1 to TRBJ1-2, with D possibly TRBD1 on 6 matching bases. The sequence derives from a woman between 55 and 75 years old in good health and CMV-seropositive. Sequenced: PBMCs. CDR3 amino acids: CATQLDRRDGYTF. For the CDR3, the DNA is TGTGCCACACAGTTGGACAGACGGGATGGCTACACCTTC.